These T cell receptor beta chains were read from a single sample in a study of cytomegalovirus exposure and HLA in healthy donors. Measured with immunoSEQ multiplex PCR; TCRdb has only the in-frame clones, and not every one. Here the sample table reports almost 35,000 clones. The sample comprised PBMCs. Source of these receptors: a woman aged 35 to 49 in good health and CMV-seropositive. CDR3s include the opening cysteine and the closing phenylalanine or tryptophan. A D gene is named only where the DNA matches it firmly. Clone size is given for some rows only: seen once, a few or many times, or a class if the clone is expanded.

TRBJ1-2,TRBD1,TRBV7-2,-,TGTGCCAGCAGCTTAGTCGGGACAGGGACCGTTGGCTACACCTTC,CASSLVGTGTVGYTF
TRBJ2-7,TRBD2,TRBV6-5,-,TGTGCCAGCAGTTACCGGACTAGCGGGACCTACGAGCAGTACTTC,CASSYRTSGTYEQYF
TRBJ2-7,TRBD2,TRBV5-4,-,TGTGCCAGCAGCCCAGGACTAGCTGACATATACGAGCAGTACTTC,CASSPGLADIYEQYF
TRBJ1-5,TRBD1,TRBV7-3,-,TGTGCCAGCAGCTCTCGTGGACAGGGAAACAATCAGCCCCAGCATTTT,CASSSRGQGNNQPQHF
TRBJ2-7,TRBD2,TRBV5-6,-,TGTGCCAGCAGCTTGTTCCTGGGGACTAGCGGGAGGACGTCCTACGAGCAGTACTTC,CASSLFLGTSGRTSYEQYF
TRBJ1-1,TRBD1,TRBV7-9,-,TGTGCCAGCAGCTTAAGGACAGGGGGGACTGAAGCTTTCTTT,CASSLRTGGTEAFF
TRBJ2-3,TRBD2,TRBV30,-,TGTGCCTGGAGTGTGGCGGGGGGGCCAGATACGCAGTATTTT,CAWSVAGGPDTQYF
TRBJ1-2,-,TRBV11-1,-,TGTGCCAGCAGCTTACAAGGGGCCGGCTACACCTTC,CASSLQGAGYTF
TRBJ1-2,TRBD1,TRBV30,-,TGTGCCTGGAGTTCACAGGGGGAGGGCTACACCTTC,CAWSSQGEGYTF
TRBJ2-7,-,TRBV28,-,TGTGCCAGCGGTCGAGGTAGCGCCTCCTACGAGCAGTACTTC,CASGRGSASYEQYF
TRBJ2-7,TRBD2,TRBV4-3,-,TGCGCCAGCAGCCGGGTAGCGGGGGGGGCCTACGAGCAGTACTTC,CASSRVAGGAYEQYF
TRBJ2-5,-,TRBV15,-,TGTGCCACCAGCAGAGATTCGCCGGGTTTGACGGGGACCCAGTACTTC,CATSRDSPGLTGTQYF
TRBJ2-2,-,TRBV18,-,TGTGCCAGCTCATTAGCGACCGGGGAGCTGTTTTTT,CASSLATGELFF
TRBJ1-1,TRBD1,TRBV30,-,TGTGCCTGGAGTGTACTGGACAGGGTAAGAGCTTTCTTT,CAWSVLDRVRAFF
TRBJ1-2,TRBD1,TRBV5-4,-,TGTGCCAGCAGCGCAAACAGGGGGCGGAACTATGGCTACACCTTC,CASSANRGRNYGYTF
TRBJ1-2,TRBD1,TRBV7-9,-,TGTGCCAGCAGCCTTTCACTCGGACAGGGGGTATCAGACGGCTACACCTTC,CASSLSLGQGVSDGYTF
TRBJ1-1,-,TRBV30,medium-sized,TGTGCTTTGTGGGGGGGACGTGTTGAAGCTTTCTTT,CALWGGRVEAFF